These 31 T cell receptor beta chains originate from one sample sequenced in a study of T cells after yellow fever vaccination. TCRdb fed the 5' RACE reads into MiXCR, producing one record per CDR3 protein. The sample has some 500,000 distinct CDR3 sequences, about 13% seen once; the top ten hold around 15%. The sequencing here drew on PBMCs, taken on the day of the yellow fever booster vaccination. The source of these receptors is a young man who received the YFV17D yellow fever vaccine.

Of note for this clonotype: The junction departs from germline at one end; a sequencing error may be responsible. The rearrangement links TRBV27 to TRBJ1-5; possible D gene TRBD1, 6 bases. This CDR3 spans 12 amino acids. The germline gives CDR1 MNHEY, CDR2 SMNVEV (reference sequence). CDR3 in DNA: TGTGCTAGCAGTTTAGGGGGACTCCACCAGCATTTT. Translated: CASSLGGLHQHF.

Comment on this clonotype: Compared with germline, one end of the junction differs, possibly owing to a read error. The chain employs TRBV11-2 and TRBJ2-3; TRBD1 matches 9 bases. Germline V gene data show CDR1 as SGHAT and CDR2 as FQNNGV. This CDR3 is 20 amino acids long. CDR3 in DNA: TGTGCGAGCAGCTTAGTTAGGTGGGCCGGGACAGGGTTAAGCACAGATACGCAGTATTTT. Protein product: CASSLVRWAGTGLSTDTQYF.

This clonotype was counted a few times. The chain uses TRBV20-1 and TRBJ2-2; 8 nucleotides match TRBD2. The CDR3 covers 15 residues. Germline CDR1 DFQATT, CDR2 SNEGSKA (reference sequence). The junction had 4 bases not matched to a gene; V was cut back by 0 bases and J by 4 bases. The CDR3: CSAREALAVTGELFF. CDR3 in DNA: TGCAGTGCTAGAGAGGCACTAGCGGTCACCGGGGAGCTGTTTTTT.

The sample holds a few counts of this clonotype. The chain is built from TRBV28 and TRBJ1-2; D may be TRBD1 (5 bases). In germline, CDR1 is MDHEN, CDR2 SYDVKM. V was shortened by 5 bases and J by 8 bases, with 15 bases between the two germline ends. The CDR3 sequence is 13 residues long. The CDR3 loop reads CASSGEGLRGYTF. In nucleotides, the CDR3 is TGTGCCAGCAGTGGAGAGGGGTTGAGAGGCTACACCTTC.

The rearrangement uses TRBV5-1 and TRBJ2-6; D call uncertain. The germline CDR1 and CDR2 sequences are SGHRS and YFSETQ. The CDR3 has 14 residues. The V end was cut by 1 base, the J end by 3 bases, with 5 bases between. The CDR3 region is CASSLILGANVLTF. CDR3 DNA: TGCGCCAGCAGCTTGATACTTGGGGCCAACGTCCTGACTTTC.

CDR3 sequence (DNA): TGTGCCAGCAGCCAACGCGTTAGCTACGAGCAGTACTTC. This codes for CASSQRVSYEQYF. The chain carries TRBV4-2 and TRBJ2-7; D is ambiguous. The ends were cut back, 2 bases at V and 3 bases at J, with 8 bases in the middle. This CDR3 region has 13 residues. CDR1 and CDR2 from the germline V gene are LGHNA and YNFKEQ.

This clonotype appeared a few times. This chain joins TRBV20-1 and TRBJ1-6, with 9 bases fitting TRBD1. CDR1 DFQATT and CDR2 SNEGSKA come from the germline V gene (reference sequence). The CDR3 sequence is 14 residues long. V trimming: 6 bases; J trimming: 10 bases; junction bases outside the gene matches: 10. The CDR3 is CSAYSRTGVSPLHF. CDR3 DNA: TGCAGTGCCTACTCCCGGACAGGGGTATCACCCCTCCACTTT.

This chain uses TRBV20-1 with TRBJ2-2; possible D gene TRBD2, 5 bases. Trimming removed 1 base at V and 6 bases at J, with 12 bases between. Germline V lookup: CDR1 DFQATT, CDR2 SNEGSKA (reference sequence). This CDR3 is built from 14 residues. The CDR3 sequence is CSARGGLRPGELFF. DNA of the CDR3: TGCAGTGCTAGAGGCGGGCTCCGCCCCGGGGAGCTGTTTTTT.

There are a few counts of this clonotype. This rearrangement joins TRBV25-1 to TRBJ2-3, with D uncertain. The V end lost 8 bases, the J end lost 8 bases, and 11 bases lay between the germline ends. This CDR3 has 11 amino acids. The germline gives CDR1 MGHDK, CDR2 SYGVNS. In nucleotides, the CDR3 is TGTGCCAGCCTGACGAGTGGTACGCAGTATTTT. Its protein is CASLTSGTQYF.

This clonotype has more than one count but fewer than ten. CDR3 in amino acids: CSARVKGGPTGEQFF. The CDR3 nucleotides read TGCAGTGCTAGAGTGAAGGGCGGGCCAACCGGTGAGCAGTTCTTC. V usage is TRBV20-1 and J usage is TRBJ2-1; D might be TRBD2 (5 bases). Trimming removed 1 base from V and 9 bases from J, with 19 bases in between. This CDR3 is 15 amino acids long. CDR1 is DFQATT and CDR2 is SNEGSKA in the germline V gene (reference sequence).

V is TRBV6-2 or TRBV6-3 and J is TRBJ1-1; tentatively, D is TRBD1 (6 bases). Germline CDR1 is MNHEY and CDR2 is SVGEGT. This CDR3 has 16 residues. Trimming took off 0 bases at V and 0 bases at J, with 11 bases between the two ends. The CDR3 region has the DNA TGTGCCAGCAGTTACTCCGGACAGACTATGAACACTGAAGCTTTCTTT. Its translation: CASSYSGQTMNTEAFF.

At least ten counts were recorded for this clonotype. V is TRBV6-6 and J is TRBJ1-5; no reliable D call. Per the germline V gene, CDR1 is MNHNY and CDR2 is SVGAGI (reference sequence). Deletions cut 4 bases from V and 3 bases from J, with 4 bases between. The CDR3 runs to 12 residues. The chain's CDR3 is CASSSNNQPQHF. CDR3 DNA sequence: TGTGCCAGCAGTTCTAACAATCAGCCCCAGCATTTT.

This chain uses TRBV5-1 with TRBJ2-2, with D possibly matching TRBD2 (5 bases). Trimming left V 3 bases short and J 6 bases short, with 9 bases between. Germline CDR1 is SGHRS and CDR2 is YFSETQ. The CDR3 has 13 amino acids. The CDR3, as DNA: TGCGCCAGCAGCTCGGGGTTCGCCGGGGAGCTGTTTTTT. This codes for CASSSGFAGELFF.

V is TRBV9 and J is TRBJ2-7, with TRBD2 as a possible D gene (6 bases). This CDR3 region has 15 residues. Trimming left V 4 bases short and J 2 bases short, with 16 bases between. Germline V gene sequence: CDR1 SGDLS, CDR2 YYNGEE. The CDR3 is CASSPWGGKAYEQYF. CDR3 in DNA: TGTGCCAGCAGCCCCTGGGGCGGGAAGGCCTACGAGCAGTACTTC.

The sample holds a few counts of this clonotype. The V and J genes are TRBV3-1 and TRBJ1-5; unclear D gene. The CDR3 totals 14 residues. The V gene lost 3 bases and the J gene lost 3 bases, with 9 bases spanning the gap. CDR1 and CDR2 (germline): LGHDT, YNNKEL (reference sequence). The CDR3 here is CASSHWLDNQPQHF. The CDR3 bases are TGTGCCAGCAGCCATTGGCTCGACAATCAGCCCCAGCATTTT.

The chain carries TRBV4-3 and TRBJ2-1; 7 bases fit TRBD1. The CDR3 is 14 residues long. V lost 5 bases, J lost 6 bases, and 7 bases stayed unmatched. Germline CDR1 reads LGHNA; CDR2 reads YSLEER. The CDR3 sequence: CASSTRTGRNEQFF. The CDR3 nucleotides read TGCGCCAGCAGCACCCGGACAGGACGCAATGAGCAGTTCTTC.

In this sample, this clonotype turned up a few times. CDR3: CASSLFGTSSYF. The DNA of the CDR3 is TGTGCCAGCAGCTTATTTGGGACTAGCAGCTACTTC. V gene TRBV7-9 combines with J gene TRBJ2-5; TRBD2 aligns across 9 bases. V shed 2 bases and J 14 bases; nucleotides not matched to a gene: 6. CDR3 length: 12 amino acids. Germline assignment: CDR1 SEHNR and CDR2 FQNEAQ (reference sequence).

This clonotype was recorded a few times. The CDR3 DNA follows: TGTGCCAGTAGGGGCTCCGGGACAGACTCCTACAATGAGCAGTTCTTC. It translates to CASRGSGTDSYNEQFF. The chain has TRBV19 and TRBJ2-1, with 7 bases lining up with TRBD1. From germline, CDR1 is LNHDA and CDR2 SQIVND (reference sequence). The CDR3 length is 16 residues. V trimming: 6 bases; J trimming: 0 bases; junction bases outside the gene matches: 8.

This clonotype showed up just a few times. The chain links TRBV28 to TRBJ2-7; 9 nucleotides agree with TRBD1. The ends lost 4 bases at V and 1 base at J; junction bases unmatched: 8. The CDR3 length is 16 residues. Germline V gene sequence: CDR1 MDHEN, CDR2 SYDVKM. The CDR3 DNA sequence: TGTGCCAGCAGTTCATTTACCGGGACAGGGTCCTACGAGCAGTACTTC. Its translation is CASSSFTGTGSYEQYF.

The table lists this clonotype with a few counts. The CDR3 reads CASSDPGLGRFGQYF. CDR3 coding DNA: TGTGCCAGCAGCGACCCGGGACTAGGCCGCTTCGGGCAGTACTTC. The chain has TRBV7-2 and TRBJ2-7; 8 bases are shared with TRBD2. Germline values: CDR1 SGHTA, CDR2 FQGNSA. The CDR3 covers 15 residues. Germline trimming cut 5 bases from V and 9 bases from J; bases unmatched to any gene: 15.

The chain combines TRBV11-2 with TRBJ2-7, with 10 bases aligning to TRBD2. Unmatched junction bases numbered 11, after V lost 0 bases and J lost 6 bases. The germline V gene encodes CDR1 SGHAT and CDR2 FQNNGV. There are 17 residues in the CDR3. The CDR3 DNA is TGTGCCAGCAGCTTAGATCGGGTAGCGGGAGGCGCCTTCGAGCAGTACTTC. Translation gives CASSLDRVAGGAFEQYF.

This clonotype was detected a few times. V usage is TRBV6-1 and J usage is TRBJ2-3; D might be TRBD1 (5 bases). The CDR3 covers 16 residues. Germline V gene data show CDR1 as MNHNS and CDR2 as SASEGT. With 8 bases removed from V and 0 bases from J, the gap between germline ends came to 18 bases. CDR3 protein: CASLRQLSASTDTQYF. CDR3 coding DNA: TGTGCCAGCTTACGACAGCTCTCCGCTAGCACAGATACGCAGTATTTT.

This chain uses TRBV5-5 with TRBJ2-3; D uncertain. The V end was cut by 1 base, the J end by 0 bases, with 9 bases between. The CDR3 is made up of 15 amino acids. Germline V gene lookup returns CDR1 SGHKS and CDR2 YYEKEE (reference sequence). CDR3 in amino acids: CASSLHTTSTDTQYF. In DNA form, the CDR3 reads TGTGCCAGCAGCTTGCATACAACTAGCACAGATACGCAGTATTTT.

This rearrangement joins TRBV10-3 to TRBJ2-7; the match to TRBD2 covers 10 bases. Germline lookup yields CDR1 ENHRY and CDR2 SYGVKD. V was clipped by 7 bases and J by 6 bases; unmatched bases: 9. The length of the CDR3 is 14 residues. The chain's CDR3 is CAINSGRATGEQYF. The CDR3 DNA reads as TGTGCCATCAACAGCGGGAGGGCAACGGGCGAGCAGTACTTC.

This clonotype was seen a handful of times. The gene calls are TRBV9 and TRBJ1-1; 7 bases map to TRBD1. The junction had 3 bases not matched to a gene; V was cut back by 0 bases and J by 10 bases. The germline V gene has CDR1 SGDLS and CDR2 YYNGEE. The CDR3 is 12 amino acids. The DNA for the CDR3 is TGTGCCAGCAGCGTAGGCCAGGGGGGAGCTTTCTTT. Translated, it gives CASSVGQGGAFF.

The chain recombines TRBV2 with TRBJ2-5; D ambiguous. Germline CDR1 reads SNHLY; CDR2 reads FYNNEI. V shed 4 bases and J shed 5 bases, with 5 bases lying between them. This CDR3 comprises 11 residues. For the CDR3, the DNA is TGTGCCAGCAGTGGTCGGGAGACCCAGTACTTC. This translates into CASSGRETQYF.

This clonotype has a handful of counts. The chain couples TRBV29-1 to TRBJ1-1; the D is unclear. CDR3 length: 12 amino acids. V was cut by 2 bases and J by 0 bases, with 4 bases left in between. In germline, CDR1 is SQVTM, CDR2 ANQGSEA. CDR3 sequence: CSVEQLNTEAFF. The CDR3 DNA reads TGCAGCGTTGAACAATTGAACACTGAAGCTTTCTTT.

This clonotype was seen only a few times. This chain joins TRBV12-3 or TRBV12-4 and TRBJ1-1, with 8 bases identical to TRBD1. With V trimmed by 2 bases and J by 4 bases, 3 bases remained unmatched. This CDR3 contains 14 residues. CDR3 in amino acids: CASSLLTGVTEAFF. DNA of the CDR3: TGTGCCAGCAGTTTACTGACAGGGGTCACTGAAGCTTTCTTT.

This clonotype has a count of ten or more. This chain uses TRBV7-2 with TRBJ2-3, with a weak D call TRBD2 (6 bases). V was trimmed by 4 bases and J by 3 bases, leaving 17 bases between them. The CDR3 runs to 16 residues. The V gene's germline CDR1 is SGHTA and CDR2 FQGNSA. In DNA, the CDR3 is TGTGCCAGCAGCTCCCAGTATACGGGAGTGACAGATACGCAGTATTTT. Translated: CASSSQYTGVTDTQYF.

The chain recombines TRBV5-1 with TRBJ2-3; 8 bases line up with TRBD2. This CDR3 has 14 amino acids. The V and J ends lost 5 bases and 2 bases, in that order; junction bases with no gene match: 4. The germline CDR1 and CDR2 sequences are SGHRS and YFSETQ. CDR3 bases: TGCGCCAGCAGTTCTAGCGGGTACACAGATACGCAGTATTTT. It specifies CASSSSGYTDTQYF.

The chain joins TRBV6-6 to TRBJ2-2; unclear D gene. CDR1 and CDR2 (germline): MNHNY, SVGAGI (reference sequence). This CDR3 comprises 13 residues. V shed 5 bases and J shed 4 bases, with 8 bases lying between them. The CDR3 loop is CASSRHSTGELFF. CDR3 nucleotide sequence: TGTGCCAGCAGTAGACATTCCACCGGGGAGCTGTTTTTT.